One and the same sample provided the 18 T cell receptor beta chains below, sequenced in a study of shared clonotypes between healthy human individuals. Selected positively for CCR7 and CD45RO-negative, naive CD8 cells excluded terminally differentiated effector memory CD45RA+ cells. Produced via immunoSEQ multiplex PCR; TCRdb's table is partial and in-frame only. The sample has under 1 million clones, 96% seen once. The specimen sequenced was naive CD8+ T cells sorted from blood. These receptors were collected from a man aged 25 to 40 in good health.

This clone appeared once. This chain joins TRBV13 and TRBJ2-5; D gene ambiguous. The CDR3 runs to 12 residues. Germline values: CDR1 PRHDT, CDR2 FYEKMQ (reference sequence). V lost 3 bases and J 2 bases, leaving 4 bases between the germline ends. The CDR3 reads CASSFLQETQYF. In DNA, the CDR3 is TGTGCCAGCAGCTTTCTTCAAGAGACCCAGTACTTC.

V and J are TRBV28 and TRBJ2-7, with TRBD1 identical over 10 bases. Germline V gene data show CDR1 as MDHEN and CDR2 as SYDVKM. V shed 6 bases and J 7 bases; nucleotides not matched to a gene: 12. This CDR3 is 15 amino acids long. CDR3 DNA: TGTGCCAGCAGAAAACCGGGACAGGGGTTGGGAGAGCAGTACTTC. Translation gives CASRKPGQGLGEQYF.

The CDR3 DNA is TGCGCCAGCAGCCAAGATCTAGGGGACTACAATGAGCAGTTCTTC. Protein sequence: CASSQDLGDYNEQFF. This rearrangement joins TRBV4-1 to TRBJ2-1, with D possibly matching TRBD1 (5 bases). The CDR3 contains 15 residues. Deletions cut 0 bases from V and 3 bases from J, with 9 bases between. Germline V CDR1 and CDR2: MGHRA, YSYEKL.

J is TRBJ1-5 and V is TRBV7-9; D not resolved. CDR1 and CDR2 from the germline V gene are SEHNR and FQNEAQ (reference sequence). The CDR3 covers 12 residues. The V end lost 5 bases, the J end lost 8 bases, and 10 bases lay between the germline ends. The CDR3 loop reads CASSPDIEPQHF. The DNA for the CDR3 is TGTGCCAGCAGCCCCGACATCGAGCCCCAGCATTTT.

Here the CDR3 reads CASSLAAGSSGNTIYF. For the CDR3, the DNA is TGTGCCAGCAGCCTAGCGGCAGGTAGCTCTGGAAACACCATATATTTT. This chain links TRBV27 with TRBJ1-3; no definite D call. The V and J ends lost 6 bases and 0 bases respectively, with 15 bases between them. Germline V gene lookup returns CDR1 MNHEY and CDR2 SMNVEV (reference sequence). This CDR3 region has 16 residues.

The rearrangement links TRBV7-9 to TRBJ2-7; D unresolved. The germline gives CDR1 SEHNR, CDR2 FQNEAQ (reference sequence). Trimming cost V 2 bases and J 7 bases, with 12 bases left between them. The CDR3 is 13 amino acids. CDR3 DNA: TGTGCCAGCAGCTTACCCATGAAGGAAGAGCAGTACTTC. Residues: CASSLPMKEEQYF.

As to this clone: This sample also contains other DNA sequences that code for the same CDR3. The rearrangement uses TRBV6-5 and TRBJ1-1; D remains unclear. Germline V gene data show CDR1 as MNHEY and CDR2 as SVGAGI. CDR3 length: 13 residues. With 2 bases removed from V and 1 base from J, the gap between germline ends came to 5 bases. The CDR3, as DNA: TGTGCCAGCAGTTACGCCGGGAACACTGAAGCTTTCTTT. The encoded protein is CASSYAGNTEAFF.

As DNA, the CDR3 is TGTGCCAGCAGTGCTCTAGCGGGGGGCAATGAGCAGTTCTTC. The encoded protein is CASSALAGGNEQFF. The chain links TRBV2 to TRBJ2-1; 11 nucleotides align to TRBD2. J gave up 6 bases and V 4 bases, and 2 bases lay outside the gene matches. There are 14 residues in the CDR3. Germline V CDR1 and CDR2: SNHLY, FYNNEI.

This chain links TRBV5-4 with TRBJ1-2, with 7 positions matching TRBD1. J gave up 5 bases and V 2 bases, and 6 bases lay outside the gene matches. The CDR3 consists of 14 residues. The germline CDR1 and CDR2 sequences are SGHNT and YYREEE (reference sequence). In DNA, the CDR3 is TGTGCCAGCAGCTTTGGTCAGGGGGGTTATGGCTACACCTTC. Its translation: CASSFGQGGYGYTF. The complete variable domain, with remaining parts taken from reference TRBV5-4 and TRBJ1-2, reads ETGVTQSPTHLIKTRGQQVTLRCSSQSGHNTVSWYQQALGQGPQFIFQYYREEENGRGNFPPRFSGLQFPNYSSELNVNALELDDSALYLCASSFGQGGYGYTFGSGTRLTVV.

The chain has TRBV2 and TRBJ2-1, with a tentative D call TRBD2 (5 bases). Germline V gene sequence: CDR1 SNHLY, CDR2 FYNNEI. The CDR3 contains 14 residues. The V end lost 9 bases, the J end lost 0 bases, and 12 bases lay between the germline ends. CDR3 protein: CARLRESSYNEQFF. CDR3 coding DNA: TGTGCCAGGCTGAGGGAAAGCTCCTACAATGAGCAGTTCTTC. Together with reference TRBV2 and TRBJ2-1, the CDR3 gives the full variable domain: EPEVTQTPSHQVTQMGQEVILRCVPISNHLYFYWYRQILGQKVEFLVSFYNNEISEKSEIFDDQFSVERPDGSNFTLKIRSTKLEDSAMYFCARLRESSYNEQFFGPGTRLTVL.

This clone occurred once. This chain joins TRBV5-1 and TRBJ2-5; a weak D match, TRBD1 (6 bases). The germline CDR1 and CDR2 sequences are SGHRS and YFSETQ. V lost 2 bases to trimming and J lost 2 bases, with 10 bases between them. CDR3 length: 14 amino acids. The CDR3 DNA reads TGCGCCAGCAGCTTTGAAGGGGGTCAAGAGACCCAGTACTTC. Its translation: CASSFEGGQETQYF.

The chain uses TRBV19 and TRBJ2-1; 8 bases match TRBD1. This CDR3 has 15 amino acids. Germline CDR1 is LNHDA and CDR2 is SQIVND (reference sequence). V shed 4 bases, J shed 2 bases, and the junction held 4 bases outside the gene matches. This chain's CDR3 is CASSKQGGPYNEQFF. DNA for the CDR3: TGTGCCAGTAGTAAACAGGGGGGCCCCTACAATGAGCAGTTCTTC.

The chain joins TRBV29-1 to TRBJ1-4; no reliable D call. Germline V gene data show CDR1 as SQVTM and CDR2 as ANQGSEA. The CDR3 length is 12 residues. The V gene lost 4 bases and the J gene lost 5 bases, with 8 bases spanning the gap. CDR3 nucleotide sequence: TGCAGCGTTGGACGGGCGAATGAAAAACTGTTTTTT. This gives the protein CSVGRANEKLFF. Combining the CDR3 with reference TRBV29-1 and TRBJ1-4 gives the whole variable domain SAVISQKPSRDICQRGTSLTIQCQVDSQVTMMFWYRQQPGQSLTLIATANQGSEATYESGFVIDKFPISRPNLTFSTLTVSNMSPEDSSIYLCSVGRANEKLFFGSGTQLSVL.

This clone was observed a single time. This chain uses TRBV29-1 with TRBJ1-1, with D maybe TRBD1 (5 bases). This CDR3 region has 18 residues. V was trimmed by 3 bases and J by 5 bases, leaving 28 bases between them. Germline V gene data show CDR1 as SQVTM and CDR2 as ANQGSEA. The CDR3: CSVEPPVLRGTGQTEAFF. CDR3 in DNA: TGCAGCGTTGAGCCCCCTGTATTACGTGGGACGGGGCAGACTGAAGCTTTCTTT. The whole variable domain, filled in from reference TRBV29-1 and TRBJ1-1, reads SAVISQKPSRDICQRGTSLTIQCQVDSQVTMMFWYRQQPGQSLTLIATANQGSEATYESGFVIDKFPISRPNLTFSTLTVSNMSPEDSSIYLCSVEPPVLRGTGQTEAFFGQGTRLTVV.

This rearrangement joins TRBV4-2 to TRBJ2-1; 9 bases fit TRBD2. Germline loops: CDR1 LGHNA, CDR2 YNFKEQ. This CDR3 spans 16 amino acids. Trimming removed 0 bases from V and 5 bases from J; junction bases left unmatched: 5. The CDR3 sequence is CASSQEYGTSNNEQFF. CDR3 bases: TGTGCCAGCAGCCAAGAATACGGGACTAGCAACAATGAGCAGTTCTTC.

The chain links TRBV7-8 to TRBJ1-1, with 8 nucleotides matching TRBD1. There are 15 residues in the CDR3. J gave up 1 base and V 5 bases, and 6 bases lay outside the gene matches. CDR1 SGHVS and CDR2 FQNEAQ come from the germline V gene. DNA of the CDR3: TGTGCCAGCAGCGTGCTACAGGGGGGGAACACTGAAGCTTTCTTT. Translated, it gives CASSVLQGGNTEAFF.

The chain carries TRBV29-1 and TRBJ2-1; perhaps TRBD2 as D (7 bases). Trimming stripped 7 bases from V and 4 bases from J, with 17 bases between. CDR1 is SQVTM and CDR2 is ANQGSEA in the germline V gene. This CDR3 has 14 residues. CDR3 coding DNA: TGCAGCGCCCTTAGAGCGGGGACATACAATGAGCAGTTCTTC. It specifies CSALRAGTYNEQFF.

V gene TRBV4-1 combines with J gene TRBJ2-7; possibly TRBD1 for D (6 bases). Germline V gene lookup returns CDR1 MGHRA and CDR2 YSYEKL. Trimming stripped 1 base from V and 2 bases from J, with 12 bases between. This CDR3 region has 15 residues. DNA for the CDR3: TGCGCCAGCAGCCAAGTAGCAGGGACAACCTACGAGCAGTACTTC. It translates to CASSQVAGTTYEQYF.